The 22 T cell receptor beta chains given below trace back to one sample, sequenced in a study of tumor and adjacent non-tumor tissue in lung cancer. No cell sorting was done before RNA was extracted from the tissue. The library came from three nested PCR rounds adapted from ARM-PCR protocols. One entry per CDR3 protein results from TCRdb running MiXCR on the multiplex PCR reads. The repertoire has 65,000 to 90,000 distinct CDR3 sequences, 80% to 85% of them found once; the top ten carry roughly 15%. The sequenced sample was lung tumor tissue. The receptors were gathered from a woman aged 45-60 years with non-small cell lung cancer.

Comment on this clonotype: Relative to the germline gene, one junction end is altered; a read error may explain this. V and J are TRBV5-1 and TRBJ2-5; possible D gene TRBD2, 6 bases. The CDR3 has 17 amino acids. CDR1 is SGHRS and CDR2 is YFSETQ in the germline V gene. The CDR3 reads CSSSLDLEGLIQETQYF. The DNA for the CDR3 is TGCTCCAGCAGCTTGGATTTGGAGGGATTAATCCAAGAGACACAGTACTTC.

Comments on this clonotype: The conserved phenylalanine or tryptophan is not found at the CDR3 terminus, so this likely reflects a read error. This chain joins TRBV6-2 or TRBV6-3 and TRBJ2-5, with D possibly TRBD1 on 6 matching bases. The CDR3 loop spans 14 amino acids. Per the germline V gene, CDR1 is MNHEY and CDR2 is SVGEGT. Trimming took off 10 bases at V and 4 bases at J, with 19 bases between the two ends. CDR3 loop: CATRLGGVGETQYL. As DNA, the CDR3 is TGTGCCACCCGGCTAGGGGGAGTAGGAGAGACCCAGTACTTG.

A remark on this clonotype: At one end, the junction sequence differs from germline, possibly due to a read error. The CDR3 sequence: CASSMVNSYNEQFF. The CDR3 DNA reads as TGTGCCAGCAGTATGGTGAACTCCTACAATGAGCAATTCTTC. The chain has TRBV6-6 and TRBJ2-1; the D is unclear. The CDR3 runs 14 residues. CDR1 MNHNY and CDR2 SVGAGI come from the germline V gene (reference sequence).

To note about this clonotype: This may arise from a read error, as a much more abundant clone is one base away. The chain uses TRBV30 and TRBJ1-5; TRBD1 agrees at 9 bases. The CDR3 is 17 amino acids. The germline gives CDR1 GTSNPN, CDR2 SVGIG (reference sequence). The CDR3 is CAWSRDRVDTSNKPQHF. Here the CDR3 DNA reads TGTGCCTGGAGTCGGGACAGGGTGGACACTAGCAATAAGCCCCAGCATTTT.

A remark on this clonotype: An end of the junction does not agree with germline; a read error may underlie this. The chain employs TRBV20-1 and TRBJ2-2; 9 bases match TRBD2. There are 17 residues in the CDR3. The V gene's germline CDR1 is DFQATT and CDR2 SNEGSKA (reference sequence). The CDR3 here is CSAPGLAGDRDTGELFF. The CDR3, as DNA: TGCAGTGCACCGGGATTAGCGGGAGATCGGGACACCGGAGAGCTGTTTTTT.

The chain couples TRBV6-5 to TRBJ2-7; 7 bases agree with TRBD2. CDR3 length: 14 amino acids. CDR1 MNHEY and CDR2 SVGAGI come from the germline V gene. The J segment lost 11 bases and the V segment lost 3 bases, leaving 13 bases of the junction unmatched. The DNA for the CDR3 is TGTGCCAGCAGTTATAGGGAGGGTTTAGGGGAGGAGTACTTC. It specifies CASSYREGLGEEYF.

A remark on this clonotype: A junction boundary mismatches the germline segment, possibly from a read error. The chain carries TRBV6-6 and TRBJ2-1; 10 bases map to TRBD2. CDR3 size: 15 residues. Per the germline V gene, CDR1 is MNHNY and CDR2 is SVGAGI (reference sequence). This CDR3 is CAISYASGSDNEQFF. DNA of the CDR3: TGTGCCATCAGTTACGCTAGCGGGAGTGACAATGAACAGTTCTTC.

A note on this clonotype: The junction differs from germline at one of its ends, possibly a read error. The chain recombines TRBV20-1 with TRBJ2-2; TRBD1 agrees at 10 bases. Germline values: CDR1 DFQATT, CDR2 SNEGSKA (reference sequence). CDR3 length: 16 amino acids. The CDR3 DNA sequence: TGCAGTACTAAATCTGGGACAGGGGCGAACACAGGGGTGCTGTTTTTT. Encoded protein: CSTKSGTGANTGVLFF.

V and J are TRBV7-9 and TRBJ2-7; TRBD2 matches at 8 bases. V lost 2 bases and J lost 3; bases outside the gene matches: 6. This CDR3 region has 15 residues. Germline V gene lookup returns CDR1 SEHNR and CDR2 FQNEAQ (reference sequence). The CDR3 sequence is CASSLSGGLVYEQYF. The DNA of the CDR3 is TGTGCCAGCAGCTTAAGCGGGGGACTAGTCTACGAGCAGTACTTC.

The chain combines TRBV11-3 with TRBJ2-1; 7 bases fit TRBD2. The CDR3 spans 16 residues. Looked up from germline, CDR1 is SGHNT and CDR2 is YENEEA. V dropped 10 bases and J dropped 1; count of bases not matched to a gene: 13. The CDR3 sequence: CAISSRCGSSYNEQFF. CDR3 DNA sequence: TGTGCCATTAGCTCCCGGTGCGGGAGTTCCTACAATGAGCAGTTCTTC.

A note on this clonotype: At one end, the junction sequence differs from germline, possibly due to a read error. This chain joins TRBV20-1 and TRBJ2-1; maybe TRBD1 (5 bases). This CDR3 is built from 15 residues. Germline V CDR1 and CDR2: DFQATT, SNEGSKA (reference sequence). This CDR3 reads CSVKRQLIPYNEEFF. The CDR3 coding sequence is TGCAGTGTAAAAAGACAGTTGATCCCCTACAATGAGGAGTTCTTC.

This clonotype was seen a single time. The rearrangement joins TRBV12-3 or TRBV12-4 to TRBJ2-2, with 10 bases that match TRBD2. This CDR3 contains 16 residues. The DNA of the CDR3 is TGTGTCAATACCACGACTAGCGGGTTCGTCACCGGGGAGCTGTTTTTT. It encodes CVNTTTSGFVTGELFF.

As concerns this clonotype: With a much larger clone just one base away, this may be a read error. The rearrangement links TRBV7-9 to TRBJ2-1; no clear D. The germline V and J ends were trimmed by 6 bases and 5 bases, with 11 bases remaining between them. Germline CDR1 SEHNR, CDR2 FQNEAQ (reference sequence). The CDR3 consists of 13 residues. DNA for the CDR3: TGTGCCAGCAGATTTATAACCAACAATGAGCAGTTCTTC. It translates to CASRFITNNEQFF. The full variable domain, rest sourced from reference TRBV7-9 and TRBJ2-1, is DTGVSQNPRHKITKRGQNVTFRCDPISEHNRLYWYRQTLGQGPEFLTYFQNEAQLEKSRLLSDRFSAERPKGSFSTLEIQRTEQGDSAMYLCASRFITNNEQFFGPGTRLTVL.

The chain uses TRBV20-1 and TRBJ2-4; D may be TRBD1 (6 bases). CDR1 is DFQATT, CDR2 SNEGSKA, per germline (reference sequence). The CDR3 extends over 13 amino acids. V was cut by 7 bases and J by 3 bases, with 13 bases left in between. This CDR3 is CSGGRAVKNIQYF. The CDR3 DNA sequence: TGCAGTGGGGGGCGAGCGGTCAAAAACATTCAGTACTTC.

As for this clonotype: Here the CDR3 omits its conserved ending phenylalanine or tryptophan, so a read error is the likely source. The chain couples TRBV6-6 to TRBJ1-5; the D gene is possibly TRBD1 (5 bases). The CDR3 loop spans 16 amino acids. Trimming pared 0 bases from V and 9 bases from J, leaving 18 bases between. Per germline, CDR1 MNHNY and CDR2 SVGAGI (reference sequence). In DNA, the CDR3 is TGTGCCAGCAGTTACTCGCATCAGGGCTCGGTTCGGCCCCAGCATTAT. It is translated as CASSYSHQGSVRPQHY.

As concerns this clonotype: Relative to the germline gene, one junction end is altered; a read error may explain this. The chain is built from TRBV4-3 and TRBJ1-5; TRBD1 agrees at 7 bases. The CDR3 is 18 residues long. Germline V gene sequence: CDR1 LGHNA, CDR2 YSLEER. The CDR3 nucleotides read TGCGCCAGCATCCAAGAGATAGGCGCAGGGGGGAGCAATCAGCCCCAGCATTTT. This sequence encodes CASIQEIGAGGSNQPQHF.

The genes are TRBV6-5 and TRBJ2-7; D call uncertain. This CDR3 is 15 amino acids long. Trimming pared 8 bases from V and 4 bases from J, leaving 21 bases between. In germline, CDR1 is MNHEY, CDR2 SVGAGI. The CDR3 here is CASGPEFRIWYEQYF. The CDR3 nucleotides are TGTGCCAGCGGTCCAGAGTTCAGGATATGGTACGAGCAGTACTTC.

The V and J genes are TRBV4-3 and TRBJ2-7; 8 bases align to TRBD1. This CDR3 is 13 amino acids long. From germline, CDR1 is LGHNA and CDR2 YSLEER. The V and J ends lost 11 bases and 8 bases, in that order; junction bases with no gene match: 14. The CDR3 DNA is TGCGCCGGTAGCCAAGGACAGGGCTTGAAGCAGTACTTC. It specifies CAGSQGQGLKQYF.

The chain couples TRBV29-1 to TRBJ2-2, with 7 bases that match TRBD2. Trimming at V came to 3 bases and at J to 6 bases, leaving 10 bases not matched to a gene. CDR3 length equals 15 residues. Germline CDR1 and CDR2: SQVTM and ANQGSEA. The CDR3 loop reads CSVDTGEGLPGELFF. The CDR3 coding sequence is TGCAGCGTTGATACGGGGGAGGGCCTTCCCGGGGAGCTGTTTTTT.

About this clonotype itself: Relative to the germline gene, one junction end is altered; a read error may explain this. The chain couples TRBV5-1 to TRBJ2-3, with a possible D match to TRBD2 (6 bases). The germline gives CDR1 SGHRS, CDR2 YFSETQ. The CDR3 loop spans 14 amino acids. The CDR3 loop reads CASNLEGNSDTQYF. The CDR3 DNA sequence: TGCGCCAGCAACTTGGAGGGAAATTCGGATACGCAGTATTTT. Full variable domain (remainder filled in from reference TRBV5-1 and TRBJ2-3): KAGVTQTPRYLIKTRGQQVTLSCSPISGHRSVSWYQQTPGQGLQFLFEYFSETQRNKGNFPGRFSGRQFSNSRSEMNVSTLELGDSALYLCASNLEGNSDTQYFGPGTRLTVL.

A note on this clonotype: One end of the junction varies from germline; a read error may be responsible. The V call is TRBV12-3 or TRBV12-4, the J call TRBJ2-3; D call uncertain. This CDR3 has 15 amino acids. DNA for the CDR3: TGTGCCAGCAGTTTAGAGACGCTAAGCATAGATACGCATTATTTT. It translates to CASSLETLSIDTHYF.

The V and J genes are TRBV20-1 and TRBJ2-7; D is ambiguous. V shed 6 bases and J shed 8 bases, with 20 bases lying between them. Germline V gene lookup returns CDR1 DFQATT and CDR2 SNEGSKA (reference sequence). This CDR3 has 13 residues. CDR3 sequence: CSAYNGISYKQYF. The CDR3 region has the DNA TGCAGTGCCTATAACGGTATTTCATACAAGCAGTACTTC.